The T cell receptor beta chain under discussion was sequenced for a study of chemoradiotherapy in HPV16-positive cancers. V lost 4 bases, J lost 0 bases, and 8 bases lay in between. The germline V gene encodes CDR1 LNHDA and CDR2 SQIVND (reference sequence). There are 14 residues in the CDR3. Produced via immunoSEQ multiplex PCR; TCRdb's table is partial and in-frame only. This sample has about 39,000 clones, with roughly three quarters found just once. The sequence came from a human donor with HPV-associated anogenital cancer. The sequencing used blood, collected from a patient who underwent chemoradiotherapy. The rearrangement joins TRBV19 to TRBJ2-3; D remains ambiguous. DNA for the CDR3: TGTGCCAGTAGTAGCCCCTCTAGCACAGATACGCAGTATTTT. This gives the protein CASSSPSSTDTQYF.